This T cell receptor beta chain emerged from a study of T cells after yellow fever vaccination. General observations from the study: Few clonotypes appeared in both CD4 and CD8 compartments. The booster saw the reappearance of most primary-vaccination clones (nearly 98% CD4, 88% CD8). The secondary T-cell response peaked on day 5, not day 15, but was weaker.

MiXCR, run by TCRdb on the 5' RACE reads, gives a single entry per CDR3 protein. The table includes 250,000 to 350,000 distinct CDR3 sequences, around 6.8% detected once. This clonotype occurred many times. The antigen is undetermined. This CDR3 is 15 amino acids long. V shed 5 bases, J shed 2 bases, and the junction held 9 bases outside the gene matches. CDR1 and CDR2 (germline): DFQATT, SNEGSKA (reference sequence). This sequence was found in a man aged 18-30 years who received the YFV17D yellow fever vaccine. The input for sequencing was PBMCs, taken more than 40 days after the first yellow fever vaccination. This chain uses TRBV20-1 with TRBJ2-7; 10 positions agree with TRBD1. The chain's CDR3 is CSAYDPGQGPYEQYF. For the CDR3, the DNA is TGCAGTGCTTACGATCCGGGACAGGGGCCCTACGAGCAGTACTTC.